The rows below give T cell receptor beta chains drawn from one sample of a study of vaccination effects on CD4 cells after COVID-19. These TCRs are of unknown antigen specificity. TCRdb's copy holds only in-frame clones and misses some; the assay was immunoSEQ multiplex PCR. The sample has some 22,000 clones, about two thirds seen once. This specimen was CD4+ T cells from PBMCs cultured with SARS-CoV-2 spike peptides, taken before COVID-19 vaccination. All receptors come from a human donor who received a COVID-19 vaccine. Both conserved end residues are part of each CDR3. Fields, in order: V gene, J gene, clone size, D gene, CDR3 DNA, CDR3 protein. A D gene is named only where the DNA matches it firmly. Only part of the rows carry a size: once, few, many, or a class if the clone is expanded.

V gene: TRBV24-1
J gene: TRBJ2-6
clone size: .
D gene: TRBD1
CDR3 DNA: TGTGCCACCAGTGATCGGACAGGGCCCGGGGCCAACGTCCTGACTTTC
CDR3 protein: CATSDRTGPGANVLTF

V gene: TRBV7-9
J gene: TRBJ1-1
clone size: .
D gene: .
CDR3 DNA: TGTGCCAGCAGCTTACGGGGCCTAGTTGAAGCTTTCTTT
CDR3 protein: CASSLRGLVEAFF

V gene: TRBV5-1
J gene: TRBJ2-1
clone size: .
D gene: .
CDR3 DNA: TGCGCCAGCAGCTTGGATGCAGGGGACTCCTACAATGAGCAGTTCTTC
CDR3 protein: CASSLDAGDSYNEQFF

V gene: TRBV12-3/TRBV12-4
J gene: TRBJ1-3
clone size: .
D gene: .
CDR3 DNA: TGTGCCAGCAGCCGTATCATGGACACCATATATTTT
CDR3 protein: CASSRIMDTIYF

V gene: TRBV18
J gene: TRBJ2-1
clone size: .
D gene: TRBD1
CDR3 DNA: TGTGCCAGCTCACCCGGGACAGGGCGCCCCGGTGAGCAGTTCTTC
CDR3 protein: CASSPGTGRPGEQFF

V gene: TRBV19
J gene: TRBJ1-2
clone size: .
D gene: .
CDR3 DNA: TGTGCCAGTAGTAGGGGAAGAGGCTACACCTTC
CDR3 protein: CASSRGRGYTF

V gene: TRBV20-1
J gene: TRBJ1-2
clone size: .
D gene: .
CDR3 DNA: TGCAGTGCTAGTAGTCACTCACAGGGCTCTAACTATGGCTACACCTTC
CDR3 protein: CSASSHSQGSNYGYTF

V gene: TRBV4-1
J gene: TRBJ1-5
clone size: .
D gene: .
CDR3 DNA: TGCGCCAGCAGCCAAGCAGGAGGATACAATCAGCCCCAGCATTTT
CDR3 protein: CASSQAGGYNQPQHF

V gene: TRBV25-1
J gene: TRBJ1-3
clone size: .
D gene: .
CDR3 DNA: TGTGCCAGCAGTGAATTTTATGGTCGGTGGGGAAACACCATATATTTT
CDR3 protein: CASSEFYGRWGNTIYF

V gene: TRBV5-6
J gene: TRBJ1-6
clone size: few
D gene: .
CDR3 DNA: TGTGCCAGCAGCCCCTTTAATTCACCCCTCCACTTT
CDR3 protein: CASSPFNSPLHF

V gene: TRBV20-1
J gene: TRBJ1-5
clone size: .
D gene: .
CDR3 DNA: TGCAGTGCTAGTTGGGTGGCAGGGGATGGCAATCAGCCCCAGCATTTT
CDR3 protein: CSASWVAGDGNQPQHF

V gene: TRBV27
J gene: TRBJ1-6
clone size: .
D gene: TRBD1
CDR3 DNA: TGTGCCAGCAGTTTATTAGGGACAGGAGTTTCACCCCTCCACTTT
CDR3 protein: CASSLLGTGVSPLHF

V gene: TRBV2
J gene: TRBJ1-3
clone size: .
D gene: .
CDR3 DNA: TGTGCCAGCAGTGTAGGAGGCTCTGGAAACACCATATATTTT
CDR3 protein: CASSVGGSGNTIYF

V gene: TRBV15
J gene: TRBJ2-5
clone size: .
D gene: TRBD1
CDR3 DNA: TGTGCCACCAGCAGGGGACAGAGCCTTGAGACCCAGTACTTC
CDR3 protein: CATSRGQSLETQYF

V gene: TRBV6-4
J gene: TRBJ2-6
clone size: .
D gene: TRBD2
CDR3 DNA: TGTGCCAGCAGTGAGGTACTAGCGGGAGCCGGGGCCAACGTCCTGACTTTC
CDR3 protein: CASSEVLAGAGANVLTF

V gene: TRBV5-1
J gene: TRBJ2-3
clone size: .
D gene: TRBD2
CDR3 DNA: TGCGCCAGCAGCTTCGGGGGACTAGCGGGCAGACTCTCTAGCACAGATACGCAGTATTTT
CDR3 protein: CASSFGGLAGRLSSTDTQYF

V gene: TRBV19
J gene: TRBJ2-3
clone size: .
D gene: TRBD2
CDR3 DNA: TGTGCCAGTAGTATCGGTTCGCTAGCGGGCGACACAGATACGCAGTATTTT
CDR3 protein: CASSIGSLAGDTDTQYF

V gene: TRBV19
J gene: TRBJ2-2
clone size: .
D gene: .
CDR3 DNA: TGTGCCAGTAGGCCCACAGGGGGGGGCACCGGGGAGCTGTTTTTT
CDR3 protein: CASRPTGGGTGELFF

V gene: TRBV9
J gene: TRBJ2-2
clone size: .
D gene: .
CDR3 DNA: TGTGCCAGCAGCGTAGCTTACGGCGGGACGACACGGACAGGCTACACCGGGGAGCTGTTTTTT
CDR3 protein: CASSVAYGGTTRTGYTGELFF

V gene: TRBV12-3/TRBV12-4
J gene: TRBJ2-7
clone size: .
D gene: .
CDR3 DNA: TGTGCCAGCAGGGAGGACGGAGCCTACGAGCAGTACTTC
CDR3 protein: CASREDGAYEQYF

V gene: TRBV10-2
J gene: TRBJ2-1
clone size: .
D gene: TRBD2
CDR3 DNA: TGCGCCAGCAGTGAGCAACTAGCGGGAGAGAATGAGCAGTTCTTC
CDR3 protein: CASSEQLAGENEQFF

V gene: TRBV7-9
J gene: TRBJ2-1
clone size: few
D gene: .
CDR3 DNA: TGTGCCAGCAGCTTAGACCTAGGGCTTTACAATGAGCAGTTCTTC
CDR3 protein: CASSLDLGLYNEQFF

V gene: TRBV6-4
J gene: TRBJ2-1
clone size: once
D gene: .
CDR3 DNA: TGTGCCAGCAGTGACTCGGATATCCTCAATGAGCAGTTCTTC
CDR3 protein: CASSDSDILNEQFF